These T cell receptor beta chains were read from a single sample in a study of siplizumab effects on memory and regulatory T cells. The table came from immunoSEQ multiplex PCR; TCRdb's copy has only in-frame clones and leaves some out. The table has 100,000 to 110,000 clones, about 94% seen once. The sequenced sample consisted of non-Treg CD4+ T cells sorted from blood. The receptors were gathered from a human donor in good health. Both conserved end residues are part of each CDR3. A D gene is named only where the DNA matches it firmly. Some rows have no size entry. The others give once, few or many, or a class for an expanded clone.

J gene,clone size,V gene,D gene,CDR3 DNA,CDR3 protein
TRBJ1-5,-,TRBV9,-,TGTGCCAGCAGCGTAGGGGGGGCCCCAGAGGAGCCCCAGCATTTT,CASSVGGAPEEPQHF
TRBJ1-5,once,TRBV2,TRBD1,TGTGCCAGCAGGGACAGGGTTTTGAATCAGCCCCAGCATTTT,CASRDRVLNQPQHF
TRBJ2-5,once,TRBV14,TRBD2,TGTGCCAGCAGCAGGCCTAGCGGCGAGACCCAGTACTTC,CASSRPSGETQYF
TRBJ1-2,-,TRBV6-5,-,TGTGCCAGCAGTTATGCTATCGGGGCAACTAACTATGGCTACACCTTC,CASSYAIGATNYGYTF
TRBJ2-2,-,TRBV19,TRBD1,TGTGCCAGTGGGAAGACAGGGGGATCACTCCTGAACACCGGGGAGCTGTTTTTT,CASGKTGGSLLNTGELFF
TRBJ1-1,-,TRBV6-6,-,TGTGCCAGCAGAAGCCAGGGTATCGGCACTGAAGCTTTCTTT,CASRSQGIGTEAFF
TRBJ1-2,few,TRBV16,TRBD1,TGTGCCAGCAGCCAATCTGGACAGGGATTCAGGGGGGACTATGGCTACACCTTC,CASSQSGQGFRGDYGYTF
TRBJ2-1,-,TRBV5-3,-,TGTGCCAGCAGCCGGACTCCCCCGGTGGAGCAGTTCTTC,CASSRTPPVEQFF
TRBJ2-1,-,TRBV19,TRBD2,TGTGCCAGTAGTCGACTAGCGGGGGAAAGGGGGGAGCAGTTCTTC,CASSRLAGERGEQFF
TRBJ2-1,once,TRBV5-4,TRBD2,TGTGCCAGCAGCCCGTCGGGGGGCTCCTACAATGAGCAGTTCTTC,CASSPSGGSYNEQFF
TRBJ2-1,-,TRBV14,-,TGTGCCAGCAGCCTCATCCGTCGTGAGCAGTTCTTC,CASSLIRREQFF
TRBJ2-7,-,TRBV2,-,TGTGCCAGCAGTGCACAGGGAGGGCCTTACGAGCAGTACTTC,CASSAQGGPYEQYF
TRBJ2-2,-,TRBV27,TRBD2,TGTGCCAGCAGTTCCCGACTAGCGGGCACCGGGGAGCTGTTTTTT,CASSSRLAGTGELFF
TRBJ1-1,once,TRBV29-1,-,TGCAGCGTTGGCGGAGGATTGGGCACTGAAGCTTTCTTT,CSVGGGLGTEAFF
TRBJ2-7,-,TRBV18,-,TGTGCCAGCTCACCACCGGGACTCCTCTACGAGCAGTACTTC,CASSPPGLLYEQYF
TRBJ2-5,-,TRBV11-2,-,TGTGCCAGCAGCTTAGATGGAGAGCTCCAAGAGACCCAGTACTTC,CASSLDGELQETQYF
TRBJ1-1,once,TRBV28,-,TGTGCCAGCAGTTTATTTGGGCGGGGGGAAGGTCTCTTT,CASSLFGRGEGLF
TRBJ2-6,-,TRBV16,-,TGTGCCAGCAGCCAGGGGGTTGGGGCCAACGTCCTGACTTTC,CASSQGVGANVLTF
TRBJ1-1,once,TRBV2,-,TGTGCCAGCAGTGAAGAGATGAACACTGAAGCTTTCTTT,CASSEEMNTEAFF
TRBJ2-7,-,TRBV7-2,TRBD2,TGTGCCAGCAGCTTAGTTAGCGGGAGGGCCGGCGAGCAGTACTTC,CASSLVSGRAGEQYF
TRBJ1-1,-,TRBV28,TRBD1,TGTGCCAGCAGCGATATTTCATCCGGGACAGGGACCACTGAAGCTTTCTTT,CASSDISSGTGTTEAFF
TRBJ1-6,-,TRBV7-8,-,TGTGCCAGCAGCTCTATTAACTATAATTCACCCCTCCACTTT,CASSSINYNSPLHF
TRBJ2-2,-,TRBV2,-,TGTGCCAGCAGTGGTTCAGCGAGCAACACCGGGGAGCTGTTTTTT,CASSGSASNTGELFF
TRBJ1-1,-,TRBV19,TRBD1,TGTGCCAGTAAGGTAACGACAGGGATGAACACTGAAGCTTTCTTT,CASKVTTGMNTEAFF
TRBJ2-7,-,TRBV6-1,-,TGTGCCAGCAGTGAAGTTGGTAGCGGCCCGTACGAGCAGTACTTC,CASSEVGSGPYEQYF
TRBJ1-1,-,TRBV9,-,TGTGCCAGCAGCGGCACTTCGGCGAGGGGAACTGAAGCTTTCTTT,CASSGTSARGTEAFF
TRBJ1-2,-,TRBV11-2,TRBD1,TGTGCCAGCAGCTTAGTCAGGGGGTCTTTGCTTGGGGGCTACACCTTC,CASSLVRGSLLGGYTF